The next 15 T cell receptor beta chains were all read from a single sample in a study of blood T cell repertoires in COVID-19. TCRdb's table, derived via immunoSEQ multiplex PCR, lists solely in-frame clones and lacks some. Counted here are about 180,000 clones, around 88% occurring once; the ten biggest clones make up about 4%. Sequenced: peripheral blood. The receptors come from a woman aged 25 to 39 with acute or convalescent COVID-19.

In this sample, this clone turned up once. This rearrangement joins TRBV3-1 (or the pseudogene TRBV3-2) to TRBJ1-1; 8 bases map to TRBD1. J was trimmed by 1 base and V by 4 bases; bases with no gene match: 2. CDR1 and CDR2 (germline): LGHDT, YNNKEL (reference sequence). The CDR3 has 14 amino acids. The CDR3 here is CASSLRGQNTEAFF. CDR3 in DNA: TGTGCCAGCAGCCTCAGGGGGCAGAACACTGAAGCTTTCTTT.

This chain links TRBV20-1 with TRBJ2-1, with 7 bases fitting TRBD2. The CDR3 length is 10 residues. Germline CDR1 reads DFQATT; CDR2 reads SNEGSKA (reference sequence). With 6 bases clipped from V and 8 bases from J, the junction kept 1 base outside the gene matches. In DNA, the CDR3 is TGCAGTGCCGCGGGAGATGAGCAGTTCTTC. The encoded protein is CSAAGDEQFF.

For the CDR3, the DNA is TGTGCCTGGGAGCTCGAGACCCAGTACTTC. Translation gives CAWELETQYF. The rearrangement links TRBV30 to TRBJ2-5; no definite D call. Germline V lookup: CDR1 GTSNPN, CDR2 SVGIG (reference sequence). V lost 5 bases to trimming and J lost 5 bases, with 6 bases between them. The length of the CDR3 is 10 residues.

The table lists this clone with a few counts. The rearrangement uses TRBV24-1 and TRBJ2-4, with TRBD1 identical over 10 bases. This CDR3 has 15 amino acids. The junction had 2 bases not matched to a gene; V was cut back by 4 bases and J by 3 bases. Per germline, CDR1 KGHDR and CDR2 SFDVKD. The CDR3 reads CATSDRTGGKNIQYF. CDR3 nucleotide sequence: TGTGCCACCAGTGACCGGACAGGGGGCAAAAACATTCAGTACTTC.

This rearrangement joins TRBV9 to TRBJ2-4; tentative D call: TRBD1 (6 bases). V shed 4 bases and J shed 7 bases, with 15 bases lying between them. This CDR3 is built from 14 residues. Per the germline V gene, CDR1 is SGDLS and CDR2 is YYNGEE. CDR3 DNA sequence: TGTGCCAGCAGCCCCGGACAGTCTCGGAACATTCAGTACTTC. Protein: CASSPGQSRNIQYF.

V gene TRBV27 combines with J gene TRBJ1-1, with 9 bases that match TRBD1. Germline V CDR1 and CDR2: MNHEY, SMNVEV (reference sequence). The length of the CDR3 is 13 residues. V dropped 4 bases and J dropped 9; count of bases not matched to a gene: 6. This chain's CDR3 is CASSSRTGDKAFF. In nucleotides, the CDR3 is TGTGCCAGCAGTTCACGGACAGGGGATAAAGCTTTCTTT.

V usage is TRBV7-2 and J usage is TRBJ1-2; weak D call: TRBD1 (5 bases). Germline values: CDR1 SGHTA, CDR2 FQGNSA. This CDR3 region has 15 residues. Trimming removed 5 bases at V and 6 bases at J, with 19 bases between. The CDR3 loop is CASSLRSPWGDGYTF. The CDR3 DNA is TGTGCCAGCAGCCTCAGGAGCCCTTGGGGGGATGGCTACACCTTC.

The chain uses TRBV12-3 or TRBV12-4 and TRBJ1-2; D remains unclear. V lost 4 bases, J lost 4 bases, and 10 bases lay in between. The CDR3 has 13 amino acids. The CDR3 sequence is CASSSGVVYGYTF. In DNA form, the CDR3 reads TGTGCCAGCAGTTCCGGGGTAGTCTATGGCTACACCTTC.

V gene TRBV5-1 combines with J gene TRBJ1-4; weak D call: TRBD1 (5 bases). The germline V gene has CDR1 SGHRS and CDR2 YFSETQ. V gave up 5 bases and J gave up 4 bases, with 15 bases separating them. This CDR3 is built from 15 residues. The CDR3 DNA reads TGCGCCAGCAGAAATCAGGGAAGGTTTAATGAAAAACTGTTTTTT. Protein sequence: CASRNQGRFNEKLFF.

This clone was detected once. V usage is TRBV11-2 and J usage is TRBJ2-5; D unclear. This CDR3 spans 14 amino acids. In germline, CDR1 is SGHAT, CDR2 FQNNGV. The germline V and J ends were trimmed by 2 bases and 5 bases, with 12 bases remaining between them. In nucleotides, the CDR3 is TGTGCCAGCAGCTTATCCACCACCGGGGAGACCCAGTACTTC. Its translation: CASSLSTTGETQYF.

This CDR3 is CASSRQDDYEQYF. DNA of the CDR3: TGCGCCAGCAGCCGACAGGACGACTACGAGCAGTACTTC. V is TRBV4-1 and J is TRBJ2-7, with D possibly being TRBD1 (6 bases). The V gene's germline CDR1 is MGHRA and CDR2 YSYEKL. Trimming left V 4 bases short and J 3 bases short, with 10 bases between. The CDR3 is 13 amino acids.

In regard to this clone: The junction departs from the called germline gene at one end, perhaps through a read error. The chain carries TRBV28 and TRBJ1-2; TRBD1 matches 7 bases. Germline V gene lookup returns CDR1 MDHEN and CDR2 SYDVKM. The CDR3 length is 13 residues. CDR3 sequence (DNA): TGTGCCAGCAGTTTCTCCGAGCCCATCGACAGGGACTTC. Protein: CASSFSEPIDRDF.

The CDR3 region has the DNA TGCAGCGCACACAGGGGGTGGGAGACCCAGTACTTC. This translates into CSAHRGWETQYF. V usage is TRBV29-1 and J usage is TRBJ2-5; 8 nucleotides agree with TRBD1. Germline V gene sequence: CDR1 SQVTM, CDR2 ANQGSEA. This CDR3 is built from 12 residues. V was clipped by 7 bases and J by 5 bases; unmatched bases: 6.

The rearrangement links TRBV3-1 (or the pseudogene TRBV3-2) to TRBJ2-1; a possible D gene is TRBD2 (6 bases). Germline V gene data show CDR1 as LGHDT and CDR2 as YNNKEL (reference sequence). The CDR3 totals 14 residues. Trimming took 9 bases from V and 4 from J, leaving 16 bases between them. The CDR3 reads CARNGRKEYNEQFF. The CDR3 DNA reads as TGTGCCAGGAACGGGAGAAAGGAGTACAATGAGCAGTTCTTC.

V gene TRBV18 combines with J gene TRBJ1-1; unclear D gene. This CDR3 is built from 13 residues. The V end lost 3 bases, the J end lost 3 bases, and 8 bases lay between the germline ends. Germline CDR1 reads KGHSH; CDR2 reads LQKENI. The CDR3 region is CASSPLDYTEAFF. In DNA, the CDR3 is TGTGCCAGCTCACCTTTGGACTACACTGAAGCTTTCTTT.